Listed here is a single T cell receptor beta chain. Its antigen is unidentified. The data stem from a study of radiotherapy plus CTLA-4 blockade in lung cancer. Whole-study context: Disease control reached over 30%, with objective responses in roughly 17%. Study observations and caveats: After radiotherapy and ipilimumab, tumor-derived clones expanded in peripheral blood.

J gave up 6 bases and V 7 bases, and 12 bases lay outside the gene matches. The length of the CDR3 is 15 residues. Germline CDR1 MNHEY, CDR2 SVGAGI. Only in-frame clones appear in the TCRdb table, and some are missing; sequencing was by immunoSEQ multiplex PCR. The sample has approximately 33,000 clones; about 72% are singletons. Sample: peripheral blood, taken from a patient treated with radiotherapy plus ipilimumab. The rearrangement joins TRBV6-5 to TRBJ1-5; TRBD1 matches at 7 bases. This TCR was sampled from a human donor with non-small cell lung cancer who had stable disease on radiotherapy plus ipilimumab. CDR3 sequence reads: CASTLDRVGTQPQHF. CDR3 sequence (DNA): TGTGCCAGCACCTTAGACAGGGTTGGTACTCAGCCCCAGCATTTT.